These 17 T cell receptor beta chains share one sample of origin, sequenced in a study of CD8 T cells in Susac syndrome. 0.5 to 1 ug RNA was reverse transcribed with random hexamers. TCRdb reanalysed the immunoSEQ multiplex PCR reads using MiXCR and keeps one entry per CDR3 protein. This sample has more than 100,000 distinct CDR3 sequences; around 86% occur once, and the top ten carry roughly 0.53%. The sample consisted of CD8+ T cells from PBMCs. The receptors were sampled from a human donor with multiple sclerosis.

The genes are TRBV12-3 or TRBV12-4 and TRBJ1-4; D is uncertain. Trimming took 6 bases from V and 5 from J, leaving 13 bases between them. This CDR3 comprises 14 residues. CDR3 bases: TGTGCCAGCAGACAAGGGTTGAAGAATGAAAAACTGTTTTTT. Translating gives CASRQGLKNEKLFF.

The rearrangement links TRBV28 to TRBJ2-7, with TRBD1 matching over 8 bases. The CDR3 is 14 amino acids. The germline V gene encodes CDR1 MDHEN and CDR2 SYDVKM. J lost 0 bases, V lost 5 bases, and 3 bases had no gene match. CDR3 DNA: TGTGCCAGCAGTCCCAGGGGGCTCTCCTACGAGCAGTACTTC. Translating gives CASSPRGLSYEQYF.

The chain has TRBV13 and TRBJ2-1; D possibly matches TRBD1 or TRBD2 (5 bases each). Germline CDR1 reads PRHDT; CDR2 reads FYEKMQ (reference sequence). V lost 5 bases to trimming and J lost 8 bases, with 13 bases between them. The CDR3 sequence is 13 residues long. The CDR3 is CASSPEGRDEQFF. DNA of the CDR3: TGTGCCAGCAGCCCCGAGGGACGGGATGAGCAGTTCTTC.

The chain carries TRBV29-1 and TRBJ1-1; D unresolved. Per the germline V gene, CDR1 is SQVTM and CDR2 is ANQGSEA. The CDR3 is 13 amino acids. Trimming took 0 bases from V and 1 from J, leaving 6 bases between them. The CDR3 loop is CSVEDQKNTEAFF. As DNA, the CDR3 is TGCAGCGTTGAAGATCAGAAGAACACTGAAGCTTTCTTT. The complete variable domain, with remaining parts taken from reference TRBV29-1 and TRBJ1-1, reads SAVISQKPSRDICQRGTSLTIQCQVDSQVTMMFWYRQQPGQSLTLIATANQGSEATYESGFVIDKFPISRPNLTFSTLTVSNMSPEDSSIYLCSVEDQKNTEAFFGQGTRLTVV.

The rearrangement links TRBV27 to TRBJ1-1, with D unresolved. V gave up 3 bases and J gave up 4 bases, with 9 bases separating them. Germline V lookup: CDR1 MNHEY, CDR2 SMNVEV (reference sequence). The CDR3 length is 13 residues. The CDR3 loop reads CASSFGVSTEAFF. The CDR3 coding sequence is TGTGCCAGCAGTTTTGGGGTATCCACTGAAGCTTTCTTT.

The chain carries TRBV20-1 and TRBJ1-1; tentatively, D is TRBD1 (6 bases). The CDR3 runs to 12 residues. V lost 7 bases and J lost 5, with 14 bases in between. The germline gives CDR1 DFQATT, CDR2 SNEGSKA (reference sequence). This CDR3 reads CSVPRGGTEAFF. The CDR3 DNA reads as TGCAGTGTCCCCAGGGGAGGGACTGAAGCTTTCTTT.

The DNA of the CDR3 is TGCAGTGCTAGAGATGATCAGTGGGCGGTATTAAATGAGCAGTTCTTC. It codes for CSARDDQWAVLNEQFF. The J gene is TRBJ2-1, the V gene TRBV20-1; D remains ambiguous. The CDR3 totals 16 residues. Germline lookup yields CDR1 DFQATT and CDR2 SNEGSKA (reference sequence). The V end lost 0 bases, the J end lost 7 bases, and 19 bases lay between the germline ends.

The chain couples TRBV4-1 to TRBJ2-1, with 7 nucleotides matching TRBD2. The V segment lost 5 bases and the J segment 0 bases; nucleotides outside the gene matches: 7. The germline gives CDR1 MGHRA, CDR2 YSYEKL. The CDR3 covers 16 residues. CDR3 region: CASSFGGGSSYNEQFF. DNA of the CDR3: TGCGCCAGCAGCTTTGGCGGCGGGAGCTCCTACAATGAGCAGTTCTTC.

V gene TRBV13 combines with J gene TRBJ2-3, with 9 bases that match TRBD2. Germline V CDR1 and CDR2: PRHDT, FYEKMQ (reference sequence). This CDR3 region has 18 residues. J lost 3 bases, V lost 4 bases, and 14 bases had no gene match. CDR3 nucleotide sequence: TGTGCCAGCAGCTGGTCCGAATTAGCGGGGGCCTCGACAGATACGCAGTATTTT. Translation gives CASSWSELAGASTDTQYF. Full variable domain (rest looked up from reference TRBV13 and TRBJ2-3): AAGVIQSPRHLIKEKRETATLKCYPIPRHDTVYWYQQGPGQDPQFLISFYEKMQSDKGSIPDRFSAQQFSDYHSELNMSSLELGDSALYFCASSWSELAGASTDTQYFGPGTRLTVL.

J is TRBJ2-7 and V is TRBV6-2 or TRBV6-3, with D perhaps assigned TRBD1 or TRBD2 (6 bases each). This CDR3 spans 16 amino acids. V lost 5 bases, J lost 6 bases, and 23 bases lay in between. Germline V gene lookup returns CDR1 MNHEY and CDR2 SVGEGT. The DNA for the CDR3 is TGTGCCAGCAGTCAAGGGTCGTCAGGGGAGGCTTTCGAGCAGTACTTC. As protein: CASSQGSSGEAFEQYF.

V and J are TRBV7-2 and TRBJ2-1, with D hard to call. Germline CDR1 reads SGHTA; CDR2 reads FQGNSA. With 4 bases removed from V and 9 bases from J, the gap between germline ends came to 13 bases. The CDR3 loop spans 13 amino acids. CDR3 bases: TGTGCCAGCAGCTACGGCCCAGACACTGAGCAGTTCTTC. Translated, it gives CASSYGPDTEQFF.

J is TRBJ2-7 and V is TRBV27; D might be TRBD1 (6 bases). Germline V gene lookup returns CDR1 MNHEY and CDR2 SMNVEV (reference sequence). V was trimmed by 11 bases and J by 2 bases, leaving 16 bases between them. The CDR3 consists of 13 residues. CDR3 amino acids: CASRTDNPYEQYF. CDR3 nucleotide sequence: TGTGCCTCCCGGACAGATAACCCCTACGAGCAGTACTTC.

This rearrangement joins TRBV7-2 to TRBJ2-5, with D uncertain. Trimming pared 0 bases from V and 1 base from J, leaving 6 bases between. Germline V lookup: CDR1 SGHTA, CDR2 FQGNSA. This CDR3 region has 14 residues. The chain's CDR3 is CASSLAAGQETQYF. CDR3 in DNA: TGTGCCAGCAGCTTAGCGGCAGGCCAAGAGACCCAGTACTTC.

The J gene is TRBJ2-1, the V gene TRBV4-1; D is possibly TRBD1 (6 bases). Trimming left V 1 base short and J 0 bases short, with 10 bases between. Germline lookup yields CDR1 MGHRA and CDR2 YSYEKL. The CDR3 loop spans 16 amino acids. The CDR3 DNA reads TGCGCCAGCAGCCAAGTGCAGGGGAGCTCCTACAATGAGCAGTTCTTC. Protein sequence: CASSQVQGSSYNEQFF.

This CDR3 reads CASSPGYRDYLYEQYV. The CDR3 bases are TGCGCCAGCAGCCCTGGATACCGGGACTACCTCTACGAGCAGTACGTC. The chain has TRBV5-1 and TRBJ2-7, with 7 bases aligning to TRBD2. This CDR3 spans 16 amino acids. The J segment lost 3 bases and the V segment lost 4 bases, leaving 13 bases of the junction unmatched. Per germline, CDR1 SGHRS and CDR2 YFSETQ.

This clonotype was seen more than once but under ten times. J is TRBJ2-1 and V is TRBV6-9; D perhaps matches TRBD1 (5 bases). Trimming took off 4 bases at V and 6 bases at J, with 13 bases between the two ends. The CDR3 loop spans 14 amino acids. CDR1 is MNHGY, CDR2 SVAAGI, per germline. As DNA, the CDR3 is TGTGCCAGCAGTTTCCGGCCAACAGGCAATGAGCAGTTCTTC. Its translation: CASSFRPTGNEQFF.

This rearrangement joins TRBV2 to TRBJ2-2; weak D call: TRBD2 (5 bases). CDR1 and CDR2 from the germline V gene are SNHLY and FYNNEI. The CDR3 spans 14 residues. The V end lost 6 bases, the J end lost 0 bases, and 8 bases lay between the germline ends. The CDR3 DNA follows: TGTGCCAGCAGGACCGGGACGAACACCGGGGAGCTGTTTTTT. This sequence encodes CASRTGTNTGELFF.